A selection of T cell receptor beta chains follows, all from one sample in a study of shared clonotypes between healthy human individuals. Clones were read by immunoSEQ multiplex PCR, and TCRdb kept only the in-frame ones, dropping some. Altogether some 530,000 clones are present, 81% being singletons, with the ten largest covering roughly an eighth. Sequencing was performed on PBMCs. These receptors were collected from a woman in her forties in good health. Some clones in this sample may be carry-over from other donors' samples. The CDR3 runs from the conserved cysteine through the conserved F or W. Fields, in order: V gene, clone size, J gene, D gene, CDR3 DNA, CDR3 protein. The D gene is left open where the match is weak. The size of a clone is reported for some rows only, either as once, few or many, or as a class for expanded clones.

>TRBV5-1|NA|TRBJ2-3|NA
TGCGCCAGCAGCTTGGCGGGACGAGTCACAGATACGCAGTATTTT
CASSLAGRVTDTQYF
>TRBV30|once|TRBJ2-5|NA
TGTGCCTGGAGTGGTGCAGCCCAAGAGACCCAGTACTTC
CAWSGAAQETQYF
>TRBV4-1|NA|TRBJ1-2|TRBD1
TGCGCCAGCAGCCCCCGGGACAGATTCCTGGGCTACACCTTC
CASSPRDRFLGYTF
>TRBV6-1|NA|TRBJ2-7|NA
TGTGCCAGCAGCAGGGAGATCAACTACGAGCAGTACTTC
CASSREINYEQYF
>TRBV5-1|few|TRBJ2-3|NA
TGCGCCAGCAGCCTGACGGCGGCAGATACGCAGTATTTT
CASSLTAADTQYF
>TRBV28|NA|TRBJ2-7|TRBD2
TGTGCCAGCAGTCCCCCACGGACGACTAGCGGGAGAAGCGAGCAGTACTTC
CASSPPRTTSGRSEQYF
>TRBV28|NA|TRBJ1-1|NA
TGTGCCAGCTTGTTTATGAACACTGAAGCTTTCTTT
CASLFMNTEAFF
>TRBV2|NA|TRBJ1-5|NA
TGTGCCAGCACCCAAAGGGGGGTTGAGCAGCCCCAGCATTTT
CASTQRGVEQPQHF
>TRBV11-2|NA|TRBJ2-1|NA
TGTGCCAGCAGCTTAGCGGGATCCCACAATGAGCAGTTCTTC
CASSLAGSHNEQFF
>TRBV7-9|NA|TRBJ2-7|NA
TGTGCCAGCAGCGGCGAAACCGCCTACGAGCAGTACTTC
CASSGETAYEQYF
>TRBV9|NA|TRBJ2-3|TRBD2
TGTGCCAGCAGCGAGAACCTAGCGGGAGCCACAGATACGCAGTATTTT
CASSENLAGATDTQYF
>TRBV5-4|NA|TRBJ1-1|NA
TGTGCCAGCAGCTTGAGCCCGTTGTCGAACACTGAAGCTTTCTTT
CASSLSPLSNTEAFF
>TRBV15|few|TRBJ2-3|NA
TGTGCCACCAGCAGAGCCCCAGGGGATGGCGCAGATACGCAGTATTTT
CATSRAPGDGADTQYF
>TRBV7-8|NA|TRBJ1-1|NA
TGTGCCAGCAGCTTAGCGGAGGAGGGCACTGAAGCTTTCTTT
CASSLAEEGTEAFF
>TRBV23-1|NA|TRBJ2-5|NA
TGCGCCAGCAGTCAATCCGGCGGCAGGGTAGGTTTCCAAGAGACCCAGTACTTC
CASSQSGGRVGFQETQYF
>TRBV5-5|NA|TRBJ1-1|NA
TGTGCCAGCAGCTTGACGGCACCAGGTGGGCCTGAAGCTTTCTTT
CASSLTAPGGPEAFF